These 22 T cell receptor beta chains were sequenced from one sample in a study of shared clonotypes between healthy human individuals. Profiled with immunoSEQ multiplex PCR; TCRdb holds only in-frame clones, not every one. The repertoire has about 1.5 million clones, around 97% of them found once; the top ten carry roughly 1.2%. The sample taken for sequencing was naive CD4+ T cells sorted from blood. The subset is: CD45RA+ positively selected. These receptors all come from a man under 40 in good health.

The chain recombines TRBV9 with TRBJ2-3; 10 bases are shared with TRBD2. Germline CDR1 is SGDLS and CDR2 is YYNGEE. This CDR3 contains 19 residues. The trim removed 0 bases at V and 2 bases at J, leaving 12 bases unmatched. CDR3 coding DNA: TGTGCCAGCAGCGTAGATGGTCGGCTAGCGGGAGATTTCACAGATACGCAGTATTTT. This encodes CASSVDGRLAGDFTDTQYF.

V gene TRBV6-1 combines with J gene TRBJ1-2; 8 bases are shared with TRBD1. The germline gives CDR1 MNHNS, CDR2 SASEGT. This CDR3 region has 15 residues. After removal of 2 bases from V and 2 bases from J, the junction contained 4 bases not matched to a gene. The CDR3 DNA follows: TGTGCCAGCAGTGAAAACGCAGGGGGCAACTATGGCTACACCTTC. Its translation: CASSENAGGNYGYTF.

The J gene is TRBJ2-5, the V gene TRBV7-9; TRBD1 agrees at 8 bases. CDR3 length equals 13 residues. Germline lookup yields CDR1 SEHNR and CDR2 FQNEAQ (reference sequence). After removal of 8 bases from V and 7 bases from J, the junction contained 9 bases not matched to a gene. CDR3 coding DNA: TGTGCCAGCGACAGGGGTAAAGGCGTGACCCAGTACTTC. Protein sequence: CASDRGKGVTQYF.

The CDR3 spells CASSHTFSGSSYNEQFF. CDR3 coding DNA: TGTGCCAGCAGCCATACTTTTAGCGGGAGCTCCTACAATGAGCAGTTCTTC. V gene TRBV7-8 combines with J gene TRBJ2-1; 9 bases fit TRBD2. After removal of 5 bases from V and 0 bases from J, the junction contained 8 bases not matched to a gene. Per germline, CDR1 SGHVS and CDR2 FQNEAQ. The CDR3 contains 17 residues.

As regards this clone: The junction shows a germline mismatch at one end, possibly a read error. The rearrangement links TRBV7-9 to TRBJ2-6, with D perhaps TRBD1 or TRBD2 (7 bases each). The CDR3 is 13 residues long. Germline lookup yields CDR1 SEHNR and CDR2 FQNEAQ (reference sequence). The CDR3 DNA follows: TGTGCCAGCAGCCCAGGGGGGGTCAACGTCCTGACTTTC. Encoded protein: CASSPGGVNVLTF.

The rearrangement links TRBV6-4 to TRBJ2-1; 12 bases map to TRBD1. There are 14 residues in the CDR3. V lost 5 bases to trimming and J lost 8 bases; unmatched junction nucleotides: 4. CDR1 MRHNA and CDR2 SNTAGT come from the germline V gene. The DNA of the CDR3 is TGTGCCAGCAGTCCGGGACAGGGGGCGGATGAGCAGTTCTTC. Protein product: CASSPGQGADEQFF.

The chain joins TRBV5-6 to TRBJ2-1; TRBD2 agrees at 7 bases. The V gene's germline CDR1 is SGHDT and CDR2 YYEEEE. V lost 2 bases, J lost 8 bases, and 13 bases stayed unmatched. The CDR3 extends over 16 amino acids. This CDR3 reads CASSLRRLAKSHEQFF. The CDR3 DNA sequence: TGTGCCAGCAGCTTACGAAGACTAGCAAAGTCGCATGAGCAGTTCTTC.

The chain joins TRBV7-9 to TRBJ1-1, with a possible D match to TRBD1 (6 bases). V shed 2 bases and J shed 7 bases, with 11 bases lying between them. Per the germline V gene, CDR1 is SEHNR and CDR2 is FQNEAQ (reference sequence). The CDR3 contains 13 residues. CDR3 nucleotide sequence: TGTGCCAGCAGCTTACAACAGGGCGTTGAAGCTTTCTTT. Translated: CASSLQQGVEAFF. The variable domain in full, with the rest retrieved from reference TRBV7-9 and TRBJ1-1, is DTGVSQNPRHKITKRGQNVTFRCDPISEHNRLYWYRQTLGQGPEFLTYFQNEAQLEKSRLLSDRFSAERPKGSFSTLEIQRTEQGDSAMYLCASSLQQGVEAFFGQGTRLTVV.

This clone was seen just once. The chain has TRBV5-6 and TRBJ2-3, with D perhaps matching TRBD2 (6 bases). Germline assignment: CDR1 SGHDT and CDR2 YYEEEE. V lost 4 bases and J 5 bases, leaving 14 bases between the germline ends. The CDR3 spans 14 residues. The CDR3 DNA is TGTGCCAGCAGCCGGGGACTTGCGCAAGATACGCAGTATTTT. Amino acids: CASSRGLAQDTQYF.

V usage is TRBV18 and J usage is TRBJ2-7; D might be TRBD1 (5 bases). Trimming shortened V by 3 bases and J by 5 bases, and 17 bases separated the two germline ends. Germline values: CDR1 KGHSH, CDR2 LQKENI. The CDR3 has 15 amino acids. The CDR3 spells CASSPITGARNEQYF. As DNA, the CDR3 is TGTGCCAGCTCACCTATAACTGGGGCGAGGAACGAGCAGTACTTC. The variable domain in full, completed from reference TRBV18 and TRBJ2-7, reads NAGVMQNPRHLVRRRGQEARLRCSPMKGHSHVYWYRQLPEEGLKFMVYLQKENIIDESGMPKERFSAEFPKEGPSILRIQQVVRGDSAAYFCASSPITGARNEQYFGPGTRLTVT.

V usage is TRBV6-5 and J usage is TRBJ2-5; TRBD2 is a possible D gene (6 bases). CDR1 MNHEY and CDR2 SVGAGI come from the germline V gene. The germline V and J ends were trimmed by 6 bases and 4 bases, with 12 bases remaining between them. There are 13 residues in the CDR3. The CDR3 loop reads CASRALALETQYF. In nucleotides, the CDR3 is TGTGCCAGCAGAGCACTAGCTTTAGAGACCCAGTACTTC.

For the CDR3, the DNA is TGCGCCAGCAGCTTGGTAGCGGAAAACACCGGGGAGCTGTTTTTT. Translating it yields CASSLVAENTGELFF. The V call is TRBV5-1, the J call TRBJ2-2; weak D call: TRBD2 (6 bases). The CDR3 loop spans 15 amino acids. Per germline, CDR1 SGHRS and CDR2 YFSETQ. V lost 0 bases and J 2 bases, leaving 8 bases between the germline ends.

This chain links TRBV28 with TRBJ2-2; tentatively, D is TRBD1 (5 bases). The germline V and J ends were trimmed by 10 bases and 4 bases, with 13 bases remaining between them. Germline CDR1 MDHEN, CDR2 SYDVKM. The CDR3 is 13 amino acids. Written as DNA, the CDR3 is TGTGCCACCTTTCGACAGCCCACCGGGGAGCTGTTTTTT. Translation: CATFRQPTGELFF.

The chain uses TRBV29-1 and TRBJ2-5; D is unclear. V lost 4 bases, J lost 3 bases, and 9 bases lay in between. The germline CDR1 and CDR2 sequences are SQVTM and ANQGSEA. The CDR3 length is 12 residues. CDR3 residues: CSVVRAKETQYF. CDR3 bases: TGCAGCGTTGTTCGGGCGAAAGAGACCCAGTACTTC.

V usage is TRBV19 and J usage is TRBJ2-1, with D unclear. The germline CDR1 and CDR2 sequences are LNHDA and SQIVND (reference sequence). This CDR3 spans 15 amino acids. Trimming stripped 5 bases from V and 2 bases from J, with 13 bases between. CDR3 coding DNA: TGTGCCAGTAGTTCCATAGGCACTACCTACAATGAGCAGTTCTTC. Translating gives CASSSIGTTYNEQFF.

The chain recombines TRBV27 with TRBJ2-1; D possibly corresponds to TRBD2 (6 bases). This CDR3 is built from 14 residues. V shed 4 bases and J shed 8 bases, with 15 bases lying between them. Germline assignment: CDR1 MNHEY and CDR2 SMNVEV (reference sequence). The CDR3 bases are TGTGCCAGCAGTTGGGGGGTGATGGGCGATGAGCAGTTCTTC. It codes for CASSWGVMGDEQFF.

V is TRBV20-1 and J is TRBJ1-1, with D hard to call. The CDR3 extends over 10 amino acids. Germline V lookup: CDR1 DFQATT, CDR2 SNEGSKA (reference sequence). Trimming cost V 3 bases and J 3 bases, with 2 bases left between them. The CDR3 DNA reads as TGCAGTGCTAGTTACACTGAAGCTTTCTTT. The encoded protein is CSASYTEAFF.

This sequence joins TRBV19 and TRBJ1-5, with D perhaps TRBD1 (5 bases). From germline, CDR1 is LNHDA and CDR2 SQIVND (reference sequence). The CDR3 extends over 14 amino acids. Trimming pared 7 bases from V and 4 bases from J, leaving 14 bases between. CDR3 protein: CASTPRATNQPQHF. The CDR3 coding sequence is TGTGCCAGTACCCCCAGGGCCACAAATCAGCCCCAGCATTTT.

This rearrangement joins TRBV10-3 to TRBJ1-3, with TRBD1 matching over 10 bases. The CDR3 has 17 residues. Germline V gene data show CDR1 as ENHRY and CDR2 as SYGVKD. Germline trimming cut 6 bases from V and 2 bases from J; bases unmatched to any gene: 10. CDR3 amino acids: CAIRAPGTGATGNTIYF. As DNA, the CDR3 is TGTGCCATCAGGGCACCGGGGACAGGGGCTACTGGAAACACCATATATTTT.

This chain joins TRBV7-2 and TRBJ2-1; the D is unclear. Trimming removed 1 base from V and 0 bases from J, with 10 bases in between. Per the germline V gene, CDR1 is SGHTA and CDR2 is FQGNSA. This CDR3 is 16 amino acids long. The CDR3 DNA reads TGTGCCAGCAGCTTAGGCGGTTACAGCTCCTACAATGAGCAGTTCTTC. This codes for CASSLGGYSSYNEQFF.

The CDR3 region has the DNA TGTGCCAGCAGCCCGGGAGCGGGCATCCTGGGCTACACCTTC. This translates into CASSPGAGILGYTF. The chain carries TRBV28 and TRBJ1-2; D is unresolved. This CDR3 comprises 14 residues. V was trimmed by 6 bases and J by 8 bases, leaving 19 bases between them. From germline, CDR1 is MDHEN and CDR2 SYDVKM.

On this clone itself: Additional DNA sequences in this sample encode the identical CDR3. CDR3 sequence reads: CSVQRDRSYNEQFF. In DNA, the CDR3 is TGCAGCGTTCAAAGGGACAGGTCCTACAATGAGCAGTTCTTC. The chain couples TRBV29-1 to TRBJ2-1, with TRBD1 matching over 8 bases. Trimming took 5 bases from V and 1 from J; bases not matched to a gene: 4. This CDR3 contains 14 residues. CDR1 is SQVTM and CDR2 is ANQGSEA in the germline V gene.